This T cell receptor (beta chain) was found in a study of blood T cell repertoires in COVID-19. Study-level information: In each case, the material was cDNA or gDNA derived from T cells, B-cell-depleted T cells, or PBMCs.

Generated by immunoSEQ multiplex PCR, the TCRdb table keeps only in-frame clones and is missing some. The sample contains about 180,000 clones, about 80% of which appear only once. The germline V gene has CDR1 MNHEY and CDR2 SMNVEV (reference sequence). The junction had 13 bases not matched to a gene; V was cut back by 4 bases and J by 3 bases. The CDR3 is 17 residues long. Sequences were obtained from peripheral blood. V gene TRBV27 combines with J gene TRBJ2-7; TRBD1 agrees at 9 bases. This TCR was recovered from a woman in her 70s with acute or convalescent COVID-19. The CDR3 is CASSSGTGQGLHYEQYF. The CDR3 coding sequence is TGTGCCAGCAGTTCAGGAACCGGACAGGGGCTACACTACGAGCAGTACTTC.